These 19 T cell receptor beta chains share one sample of origin, sequenced in a study of early T cells in non-severe SARS-CoV-2 infection. Via MiXCR, TCRdb re-called the 5' RACE reads, giving one row per CDR3 protein. The repertoire has some 30,000 distinct CDR3 sequences, around 5.9% of them found once; the top ten carry 13%. Sequencing was done on a sample of whole blood. All receptors come from an adult who was a healthcare worker with PCR-confirmed SARS-CoV-2 infection or an uninfected control (not recorded which).

This clonotype has more than one count but fewer than ten. The rearrangement joins TRBV2 to TRBJ2-3, with 11 bases matching TRBD2. CDR1 and CDR2 from the germline V gene are SNHLY and FYNNEI. V lost 6 bases to trimming and J lost 8 bases; unmatched junction nucleotides: 10. The CDR3 loop spans 15 amino acids. CDR3 protein: CASSLSGGAVGTQYF. The CDR3 DNA reads TGTGCCAGCAGCCTTAGCGGGGGGGCCGTGGGTACGCAGTATTTT.

This clonotype was recorded many times. The rearrangement links TRBV27 to TRBJ2-7; D is perhaps TRBD1 (6 bases). The germline V gene has CDR1 MNHEY and CDR2 SMNVEV (reference sequence). The CDR3 contains 12 residues. Trimming removed 8 bases at V and 5 bases at J, with 13 bases between. CDR3 sequence: CASRRGRHEQYF. The DNA for the CDR3 is TGTGCCAGCCGCAGGGGAAGGCACGAGCAGTACTTC.

This clonotype has ten or more counts. The chain is built from TRBV7-6 and TRBJ2-2, with D hard to call. This CDR3 is built from 14 residues. Trimming removed 5 bases from V and 2 bases from J, with 9 bases in between. Germline loops: CDR1 SGHVS, CDR2 FNYEAQ. In DNA, the CDR3 is TGTGCCAGCAGCCCCCGCATAAACACCGGGGAGCTGTTTTTT. Amino acid sequence: CASSPRINTGELFF.

In this sample, this clonotype turned up a few times. The chain couples TRBV25-1 to TRBJ2-5, with TRBD1 as a possible D gene (5 bases). The CDR3 covers 15 residues. V gave up 4 bases and J gave up 2 bases, with 14 bases separating them. CDR1 is MGHDK, CDR2 SYGVNS, per germline. This CDR3 reads CASSAPEQEQETQYF. CDR3 in DNA: TGTGCCAGCAGTGCCCCCGAACAGGAACAAGAGACCCAGTACTTC.

This clonotype was counted a few times. The chain combines TRBV6-1 with TRBJ2-1; D not certain. Trimming cost V 0 bases and J 12 bases, with 12 bases left between them. Germline V gene data show CDR1 as MNHNS and CDR2 as SASEGT. This CDR3 region has 13 residues. The chain's CDR3 is CASSEALTGRQFF. The CDR3 DNA reads as TGTGCCAGCAGTGAAGCGCTGACGGGCCGGCAGTTCTTC.

This clonotype was found many times. The rearrangement links TRBV5-5 to TRBJ2-1; D is perhaps TRBD1 or TRBD2 (5 bases each). This CDR3 is built from 14 residues. V lost 4 bases, J lost 0 bases, and 8 bases lay in between. Germline CDR1 reads SGHKS; CDR2 reads YYEKEE (reference sequence). The CDR3 nucleotides are TGTGCCAGCAGCCGGGACGGCTCCTACAATGAGCAGTTCTTC. Its translation is CASSRDGSYNEQFF.

This chain links TRBV12-3 or TRBV12-4 with TRBJ2-1, with TRBD2 identical over 8 bases. The CDR3 runs to 15 residues. With V trimmed by 6 bases and J by 3 bases, 7 bases remained unmatched. The CDR3: CASRPSAGGYNEQFF. DNA of the CDR3: TGTGCCAGCAGGCCAAGTGCGGGGGGCTACAATGAGCAGTTCTTC.

This clonotype appeared a single time. The V gene is TRBV9, the J gene TRBJ1-6; tentatively, D is TRBD1 (5 bases). The ends were cut back, 0 bases at V and 6 bases at J, with 13 bases in the middle. Per the germline V gene, CDR1 is SGDLS and CDR2 is YYNGEE. The CDR3 covers 16 residues. In nucleotides, the CDR3 is TGTGCCAGCAGCGTAGAGGGGCGGCCTGCTAATTCACCCCTCCACTTT. It is translated as CASSVEGRPANSPLHF.

This clonotype occurred many times. The chain uses TRBV5-1 and TRBJ1-1; 7 nucleotides match TRBD1. V was clipped by 4 bases and J by 4 bases; unmatched bases: 7. The length of the CDR3 is 14 residues. Germline values: CDR1 SGHRS, CDR2 YFSETQ. CDR3 sequence (DNA): TGCGCCAGCAGCCTGCAGACAGGGTCCACTGAAGCTTTCTTT. Translation gives CASSLQTGSTEAFF.

This clonotype was seen many times. The chain carries TRBV12-3 or TRBV12-4 and TRBJ1-2; 8 bases agree with TRBD1. With 6 bases clipped from V and 0 bases from J, the junction kept 9 bases outside the gene matches. The CDR3 is 16 residues long. The CDR3 loop reads CASRSTGVYSNYGYTF. As DNA, the CDR3 is TGTGCCAGCAGGTCGACAGGGGTCTACTCTAACTATGGCTACACCTTC.

In regard to this clonotype: A much larger clone lies a single base off, so this may be a read error. The chain links TRBV11-3 to TRBJ2-5; TRBD1 agrees at 7 bases. Trimming cost V 5 bases and J 6 bases; bases outside gene matches: 6. CDR1 and CDR2 from the germline V gene are SGHNT and YENEEA. There are 13 residues in the CDR3. CDR3 protein: CASSPGQQKTQYF. CDR3 coding DNA: TGTGCCAGCAGCCCGGGACAGCAAAAGACCCAGTACTTC.

V and J are TRBV28 and TRBJ2-7, with D perhaps matching TRBD1 (5 bases). The CDR3 length is 13 residues. V lost 2 bases, J lost 5 bases, and 10 bases lay in between. Looked up from germline, CDR1 is MDHEN and CDR2 is SYDVKM. DNA of the CDR3: TGTGCCAGCAGTTTACAGGGATCGGACGAGCAGTACTTC. Translation: CASSLQGSDEQYF.

J is TRBJ2-5 and V is TRBV20-1; 11 bases are shared with TRBD2. In germline, CDR1 is DFQATT, CDR2 SNEGSKA (reference sequence). V lost 3 bases and J lost 2; bases outside the gene matches: 8. The CDR3 is 16 residues long. The CDR3 spells CSARGGLAGGQETQYF. The CDR3 coding sequence is TGCAGTGCTAGGGGTGGGCTAGCGGGGGGACAAGAGACCCAGTACTTC.

Many counts were recorded for this clonotype. The CDR3 loop reads CASSSGQAVDEQFF. In DNA form, the CDR3 reads TGCGCCAGCAGCTCTGGACAGGCGGTCGATGAGCAGTTCTTC. The V gene is TRBV5-1, the J gene TRBJ2-1; TRBD1 aligns across 7 bases. Germline values: CDR1 SGHRS, CDR2 YFSETQ. V trimming: 3 bases; J trimming: 8 bases; junction bases outside the gene matches: 8. This CDR3 has 14 amino acids.

This clonotype was picked up many times. The gene calls are TRBV6-1 and TRBJ1-5; 11 bases align to TRBD1. CDR3 size: 16 residues. CDR1 is MNHNS and CDR2 is SASEGT in the germline V gene. V was clipped by 8 bases and J by 4 bases; unmatched bases: 10. The CDR3 is CASEAGQGVSNQPQHF. DNA for the CDR3: TGTGCCAGCGAGGCGGGACAGGGGGTCTCGAATCAGCCCCAGCATTTT.

This clonotype was detected ten times or more. The rearrangement joins TRBV6-1 to TRBJ2-2; D could derive from TRBD1 or TRBD2 (6 bases each). Per germline, CDR1 MNHNS and CDR2 SASEGT. The CDR3 totals 16 residues. Trimming removed 6 bases at V and 1 base at J, with 15 bases between. The CDR3, as DNA: TGTGCCAGCAGCCACCGGGGGACATTGAACACCGGGGAGCTGTTTTTT. It yields the protein CASSHRGTLNTGELFF.

The table lists this clonotype with many counts. The chain joins TRBV20-1 to TRBJ2-2, with TRBD1 matching over 8 bases. Germline-derived CDR1 and CDR2 are DFQATT and SNEGSKA (reference sequence). V was clipped by 5 bases and J by 7 bases; unmatched bases: 9. This CDR3 spans 14 amino acids. CDR3 region: CSAPKDRAGGELFF. CDR3 in DNA: TGCAGTGCTCCGAAGGACAGGGCTGGCGGGGAGCTGTTTTTT.

This clonotype appeared many times. The V call is TRBV5-5, the J call TRBJ2-7; TRBD1 matches 8 bases. Per germline, CDR1 SGHKS and CDR2 YYEKEE (reference sequence). The V segment lost 5 bases and the J segment 3 bases; nucleotides outside the gene matches: 7. The CDR3 has 14 residues. The CDR3 region is CASSSGTGYYEQYF. For the CDR3, the DNA is TGTGCCAGCAGTTCCGGGACAGGATACTACGAGCAGTACTTC.

There are many counts of this clonotype. V is TRBV5-1 and J is TRBJ2-1, with D tentatively TRBD2 (7 bases). Germline lookup yields CDR1 SGHRS and CDR2 YFSETQ. This CDR3 region has 18 residues. V lost 0 bases and J lost 4, with 20 bases in between. CDR3 DNA: TGCGCCAGCAGCTTGGATATTATCTCGGGGGGCCGATACAATGAGCAGTTCTTC. Its protein product is CASSLDIISGGRYNEQFF.